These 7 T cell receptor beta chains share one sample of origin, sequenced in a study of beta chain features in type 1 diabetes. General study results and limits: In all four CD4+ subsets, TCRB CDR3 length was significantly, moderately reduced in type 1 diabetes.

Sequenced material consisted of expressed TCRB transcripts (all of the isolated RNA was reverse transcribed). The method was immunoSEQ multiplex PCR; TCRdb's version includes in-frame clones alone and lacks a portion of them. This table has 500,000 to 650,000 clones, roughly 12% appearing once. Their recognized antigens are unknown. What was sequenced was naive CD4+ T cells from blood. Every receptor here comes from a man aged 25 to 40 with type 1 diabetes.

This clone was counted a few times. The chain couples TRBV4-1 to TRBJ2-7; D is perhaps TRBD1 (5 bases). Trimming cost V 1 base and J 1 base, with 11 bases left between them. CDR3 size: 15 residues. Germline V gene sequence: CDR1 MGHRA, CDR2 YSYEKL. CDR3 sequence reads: CASSQGQLMSYEQYF. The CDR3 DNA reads TGCGCCAGCAGCCAAGGACAGCTAATGTCCTACGAGCAGTACTTC.

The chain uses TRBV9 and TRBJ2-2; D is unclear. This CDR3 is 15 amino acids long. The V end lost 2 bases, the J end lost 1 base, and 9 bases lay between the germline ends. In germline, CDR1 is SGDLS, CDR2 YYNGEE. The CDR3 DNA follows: TGTGCCAGCAGCGTCACGACATTGAACACCGGGGAGCTGTTTTTT. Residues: CASSVTTLNTGELFF.

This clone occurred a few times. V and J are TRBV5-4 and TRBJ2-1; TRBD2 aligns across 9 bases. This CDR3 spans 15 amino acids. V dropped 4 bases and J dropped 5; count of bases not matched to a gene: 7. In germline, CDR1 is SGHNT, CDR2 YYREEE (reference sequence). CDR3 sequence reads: CASSQTGGGDNEQFF. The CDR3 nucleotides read TGTGCCAGCAGCCAGACTGGCGGGGGGGACAATGAGCAGTTCTTC.

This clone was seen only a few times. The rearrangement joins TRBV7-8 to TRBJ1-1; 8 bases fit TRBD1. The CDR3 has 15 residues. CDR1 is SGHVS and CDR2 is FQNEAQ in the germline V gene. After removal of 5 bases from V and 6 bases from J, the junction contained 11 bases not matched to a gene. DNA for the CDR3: TGTGCCAGCAGCCGAGGACAGGGAGGGATTGCTGAAGCTTTCTTT. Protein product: CASSRGQGGIAEAFF.

CDR3 nucleotides: TGTGCCAGCAGCTTAGCGCCCCTCGGAGCTTTCTTT. This encodes CASSLAPLGAFF. V and J are TRBV7-9 and TRBJ1-1; D unclear. Trimming stripped 0 bases from V and 10 bases from J, with 9 bases between. Germline CDR1 and CDR2: SEHNR and FQNEAQ (reference sequence). The CDR3 loop spans 12 amino acids. The full variable domain, completed using reference TRBV7-9 and TRBJ1-1, is DTGVSQNPRHKITKRGQNVTFRCDPISEHNRLYWYRQTLGQGPEFLTYFQNEAQLEKSRLLSDRFSAERPKGSFSTLEIQRTEQGDSAMYLCASSLAPLGAFFGQGTRLTVV.

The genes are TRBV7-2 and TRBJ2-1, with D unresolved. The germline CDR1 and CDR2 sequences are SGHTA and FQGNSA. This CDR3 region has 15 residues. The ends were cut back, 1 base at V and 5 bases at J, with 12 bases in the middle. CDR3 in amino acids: CASSLGPNAHNEQFF. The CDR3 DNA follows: TGTGCCAGCAGCTTAGGGCCCAACGCCCACAATGAGCAGTTCTTC.

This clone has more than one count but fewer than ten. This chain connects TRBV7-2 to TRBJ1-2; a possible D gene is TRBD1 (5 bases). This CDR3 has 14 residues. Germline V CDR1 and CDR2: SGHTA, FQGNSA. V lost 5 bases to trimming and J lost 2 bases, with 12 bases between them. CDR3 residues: CASSRGTANYGYTF. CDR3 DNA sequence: TGTGCCAGCAGCCGAGGGACGGCAAACTATGGCTACACCTTC.